The 21 T cell receptor beta chains below all came from one sample that was sequenced in a study of T-cell reconstitution after alpha-beta-depleted transplantation in children. A library of TCRbeta sequences, prepared with unique molecular identifiers, was generated. TCRdb called the PCR reads again in MiXCR, with one record for every CDR3 protein. Of around 370,000 distinct CDR3 sequences detected, around 15% appear once; the ten largest clones hold about 41%. The material was PBMCs, mostly from graft donor cells, obtained 360 days after TCRalphabeta/CD19-depleted stem cell transplant. All receptors derive from a male patient aged 2 to 9 who had a stem cell transplant for acute lymphoblastic leukemia, so the T cells may come from the graft donor.

This clonotype was found a few times. The CDR3 DNA reads as TGTGCCACCGGCCGAACAGGGGGCGAGACAGATACGCAGTATTTT. This encodes CATGRTGGETDTQYF. The gene calls are TRBV12-3 or TRBV12-4 and TRBJ2-3; 9 positions match TRBD1. The CDR3 extends over 15 amino acids. With 10 bases clipped from V and 3 bases from J, the junction kept 11 bases outside the gene matches.

This chain links TRBV9 with TRBJ2-5; D is perhaps TRBD1 (6 bases). Per the germline V gene, CDR1 is SGDLS and CDR2 is YYNGEE. Trimming took off 4 bases at V and 2 bases at J, with 12 bases between the two ends. The CDR3 sequence is 14 residues long. The CDR3 DNA reads as TGTGCCAGCAGCACCCGACAGGCACAAGAGACCCAGTACTTC. As protein: CASSTRQAQETQYF.

The table lists this clonotype with many counts. The chain links TRBV5-1 to TRBJ2-1; D tentatively fits TRBD1 or TRBD2 (5 bases each). CDR1 is SGHRS and CDR2 is YFSETQ in the germline V gene. Trimming took 0 bases from V and 11 from J, leaving 12 bases between them. The length of the CDR3 is 13 residues. As DNA, the CDR3 is TGCGCCAGCAGCTTGGGATACCGGGACCAGCAGTTCTTC. Protein: CASSLGYRDQQFF.

V is TRBV12-3 or TRBV12-4 and J is TRBJ2-1; D tentatively reads TRBD1 or TRBD2 (5 bases each). The CDR3 sequence is 15 residues long. Trimming took 1 base from V and 12 from J, leaving 19 bases between them. This CDR3 is CASSLGLGDPMSQFF. The CDR3 bases are TGTGCCAGCAGTTTAGGGCTGGGGGACCCGATGTCGCAGTTCTTC.

This clonotype was observed a handful of times. V gene TRBV30 combines with J gene TRBJ2-1; no definite D call. V was pared by 0 bases and J by 8 bases, with 8 bases between. Germline V gene lookup returns CDR1 GTSNPN and CDR2 SVGIG (reference sequence). The CDR3 length is 12 residues. The CDR3 loop is CAWSVRWDEQFF. The CDR3 coding sequence is TGTGCCTGGAGTGTACGGTGGGATGAGCAGTTCTTC.

The chain combines TRBV10-3 with TRBJ2-7, with a tentative D call TRBD1 (6 bases). Between the trimmed V and J ends, which lost 10 bases and 4 bases, there was a span of 14 bases. Germline V CDR1 and CDR2: ENHRY, SYGVKD. This CDR3 contains 12 residues. Written as DNA, the CDR3 is TGTGCCACTCAGGGGCCAGGGTACGAGCAGTACTTC. It codes for CATQGPGYEQYF.

The gene calls are TRBV4-1 and TRBJ1-4, with D perhaps TRBD1 (5 bases). CDR1 is MGHRA, CDR2 YSYEKL, per germline. This CDR3 has 14 residues. Between the trimmed V and J ends, which lost 6 bases and 5 bases, there was a span of 13 bases. The CDR3 bases are TGCGCCAGCAGGGACAAGGGGCGGAATGAAAAACTGTTTTTT. It codes for CASRDKGRNEKLFF.

This clonotype was detected a few times. The rearrangement joins TRBV5-1 to TRBJ2-3; 9 bases agree with TRBD1. Germline V gene lookup returns CDR1 SGHRS and CDR2 YFSETQ. J lost 0 bases, V lost 2 bases, and 7 bases had no gene match. The CDR3 loop spans 17 amino acids. The CDR3 coding sequence is TGCGCCAGCAGCTTTGGACAGGGGTTTGTAAGCACAGATACGCAGTATTTT. This gives the protein CASSFGQGFVSTDTQYF.

This clonotype was observed a handful of times. The CDR3 DNA reads as TGCGCCAGCAGTCGGGACAGGGGGACCCTGAACACTGAAGCTTTCTTT. It yields the protein CASSRDRGTLNTEAFF. The chain employs TRBV4-3 and TRBJ1-1, with TRBD1 identical over 11 bases. The V gene's germline CDR1 is LGHNA and CDR2 YSLEER. This CDR3 has 16 amino acids. The V segment lost 6 bases and the J segment 0 bases; nucleotides outside the gene matches: 6.

The chain combines TRBV19 with TRBJ2-1, with 10 bases fitting TRBD2. This CDR3 region has 18 residues. Germline loops: CDR1 LNHDA, CDR2 SQIVND (reference sequence). The ends lost 0 bases at V and 8 bases at J; junction bases unmatched: 13. CDR3 amino acids: CASSIDLASGSIQDEQFF. Here the CDR3 DNA reads TGTGCCAGTAGTATAGATTTGGCTAGCGGGAGTATCCAAGATGAGCAGTTCTTC.

At least ten counts were recorded for this clonotype. The rearrangement links TRBV12-3 or TRBV12-4 to TRBJ2-2, with 10 bases that match TRBD1. This CDR3 has 16 residues. With V trimmed by 6 bases and J by 7 bases, 11 bases remained unmatched. For the CDR3, the DNA is TGTGCCAGCAGACCTGACAGGGGGCCGCGTAGCGGGGAGCTGTTTTTT. Protein sequence: CASRPDRGPRSGELFF.

This clonotype was recorded a few times. The chain employs TRBV11-1 and TRBJ2-5, with D perhaps TRBD1 or TRBD2 (6 bases each). The V and J ends lost 4 bases and 5 bases respectively, with 11 bases between them. The germline CDR1 and CDR2 sequences are SGHAT and FQDESV (reference sequence). The CDR3 spans 13 residues. The DNA for the CDR3 is TGTGCCAGCAGCTCCGGGGGCCGGGAGACCCAGTACTTC. This translates into CASSSGGRETQYF.

This clonotype was seen a few times. The chain recombines TRBV5-6 with TRBJ1-6; no clear D gene. Germline-derived CDR1 and CDR2 are SGHDT and YYEEEE. The V end was cut by 1 base, the J end by 9 bases, with 5 bases between. There are 12 residues in the CDR3. CDR3 coding DNA: TGTGCCAGCAGCTTGATGATTTCACCCCTCCACTTT. Translating gives CASSLMISPLHF.

The rearrangement joins TRBV12-3 or TRBV12-4 to TRBJ2-6; D not certain. V was pared by 6 bases and J by 2 bases, with 8 bases between. This CDR3 has 14 residues. CDR3 loop: CASSIMPGANVLTF. In nucleotides, the CDR3 is TGTGCCAGCAGCATCATGCCTGGGGCCAACGTCCTGACTTTC.

For the CDR3, the DNA is TGTGCCAGCAGCACGGGGGTAGCGGGTCCTAATCCCCCAAATGAGCAGTTCTTC. This sequence encodes CASSTGVAGPNPPNEQFF. This chain uses TRBV12-3 or TRBV12-4 with TRBJ2-1; 7 positions agree with TRBD2. J lost 7 bases, V lost 6 bases, and 21 bases had no gene match. This CDR3 region has 18 residues.

This clonotype was observed a few times. In DNA, the CDR3 is TGTGCCAGCAGCCAGGCCAGCGGTGTTCAAGAGACCCAGTACTTC. Translated: CASSQASGVQETQYF. The V call is TRBV4-2, the J call TRBJ2-5; the D gene is possibly TRBD2 (5 bases). Germline CDR1 is LGHNA and CDR2 is YNFKEQ. Trimming cost V 3 bases and J 2 bases, with 13 bases left between them. The CDR3 is made up of 15 amino acids.

The chain is built from TRBV14 and TRBJ2-3, with 7 bases matching TRBD1. Germline-derived CDR1 and CDR2 are SGHDN and FVKESK. The CDR3 sequence is 16 residues long. With V trimmed by 1 base and J by 4 bases, 8 bases remained unmatched. The CDR3 DNA is TGTGCCAGCAGCCAAGCGGCTAGAGGGGGCGCAGATACGCAGTATTTT. Protein: CASSQAARGGADTQYF.

This clonotype was counted between two and nine times. The CDR3 region is CASSPHALYEQYF. The CDR3 DNA is TGTGCCAGCAGCCCTCACGCGCTGTACGAGCAGTACTTC. This chain links TRBV7-6 with TRBJ2-7, with D hard to call. V gave up 5 bases and J gave up 4 bases, with 12 bases separating them. Per the germline V gene, CDR1 is SGHVS and CDR2 is FNYEAQ. CDR3 length equals 13 residues.

The chain is built from TRBV6-2 or TRBV6-3 and TRBJ2-7; unclear D gene. Germline CDR1 and CDR2: MNHEY and SVGEGT. V gave up 5 bases and J gave up 9 bases, with 17 bases separating them. The CDR3 length is 13 residues. The CDR3 protein is CASSMAFNKVQYF. The DNA of the CDR3 is TGTGCCAGCAGTATGGCCTTCAATAAGGTGCAGTACTTC.

The table lists this clonotype with many counts. This chain uses TRBV29-1 with TRBJ2-7; TRBD2 matches at 11 bases. Germline CDR1 SQVTM, CDR2 ANQGSEA. The CDR3 has 14 residues. Trimming took 4 bases from V and 4 from J; bases not matched to a gene: 6. Here the CDR3 reads CSVALIAGGYEQYF. The CDR3 nucleotides read TGCAGCGTTGCCCTCATAGCGGGAGGGTACGAGCAGTACTTC.

This clonotype was detected only a few times. V is TRBV28 and J is TRBJ1-1; 7 bases align to TRBD1. The CDR3 has 14 residues. V gave up 6 bases and J gave up 1 base; unmatched junction bases: 5. Looked up from germline, CDR1 is MDHEN and CDR2 is SYDVKM. The CDR3 here is CASSPDRPNTEAFF. CDR3 DNA sequence: TGTGCCAGCAGCCCGGACAGGCCGAACACTGAAGCTTTCTTT. The variable domain in full, completed from reference TRBV28 and TRBJ1-1, reads DVKVTQSSRYLVKRTGEKVFLECVQDMDHENMFWYRQDPGLGLRLIYFSYDVKMKEKGDIPEGYSVSREKKERFSLILESASTNQTSMYLCASSPDRPNTEAFFGQGTRLTVV.